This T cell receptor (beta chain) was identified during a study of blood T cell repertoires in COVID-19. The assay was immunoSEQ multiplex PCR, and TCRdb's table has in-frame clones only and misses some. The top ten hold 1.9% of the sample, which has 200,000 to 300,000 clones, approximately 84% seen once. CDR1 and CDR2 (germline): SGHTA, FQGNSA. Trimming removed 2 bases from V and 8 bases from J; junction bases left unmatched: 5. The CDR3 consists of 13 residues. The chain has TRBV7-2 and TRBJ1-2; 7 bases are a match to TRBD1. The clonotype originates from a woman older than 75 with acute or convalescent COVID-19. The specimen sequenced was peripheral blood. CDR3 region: CASSLRQGGGYTF. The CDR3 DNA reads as TGTGCCAGCAGCTTAAGACAGGGTGGAGGCTACACCTTC. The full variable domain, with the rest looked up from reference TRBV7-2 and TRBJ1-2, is GAGVSQSPSNKVTEKGKDVELRCDPISGHTALYWYRQSLGQGLEFLIYFQGNSAPDKSGLPSDRFSAERTGGSVSTLTIQRTQQEDSAVYLCASSLRQGGGYTFGSGTRLTVV.